The clone carrying this T cell receptor beta chain has a handful of counts. Antigen unknown. This record belongs to a study of human T cells and chemical hapten exposure. Turning to the study itself: For sensitization, 2% DPC was applied to a 2 cm by 2 cm patch of upper inner arm skin. Patients having alopecia areata, totalis or universalis were mostly female. Broader study findings: Unchanged with DPC sensitization were TCRs above 1 in 1000 frequency.

Stated time point: patch test 3, about 24 weeks after DPC sensitization. Noted treatment: therapeutic diphenylcyclopropenone sensitization with weekly scalp DPC. It was the library that attached unique molecular identifiers to individual cDNA molecules. TCRdb re-derived calls from the RACE reads in MiXCR, one entry per CDR3 protein. The sample contains under 200,000 distinct CDR3 sequences, roughly 25% of which appear only once. Per germline, CDR1 SNHLY and CDR2 FYNNEI. The CDR3 runs to 13 residues. With 8 bases clipped from V and 8 bases from J, the junction kept 9 bases outside the gene matches. This clonotype was sampled from a woman younger than 35 with alopecia areata. Some clones in this sample may be carry-over from other donors' samples. The source was whole blood, collected in connection with sensitization to the hapten diphenylcyclopropenone (DPC). The chain combines TRBV2 with TRBJ2-1, with 7 bases matching TRBD1. The CDR3 spells CASVPWTGYEQFF. The CDR3 bases are TGTGCCAGCGTCCCCTGGACAGGCTATGAGCAGTTCTTC.